The 2 T cell receptor beta chains presented below share a single source sample, sequenced in a study of molecular identifiers for immune sequencing clone quantification. TCRdb passed the PCR reads through MiXCR, listing each CDR3 protein once. Among roughly 320,000 distinct CDR3 sequences listed, 20% to 25% were seen once. The material sequenced was naive CD8+ T cells from blood, with Jurkat cell RNA spiked in. Subset meaning: FACS-sorted CD8+CD4-CCR7+CD45RA+ naive T cells. All receptors derive from a human donor in good health. Some libraries in this study had Jurkat cell RNA spiked in.

This clonotype was seen repeatedly, ten times or more. This rearrangement joins TRBV28 to TRBJ2-3; D might be TRBD1 (6 bases). Germline lookup yields CDR1 MDHEN and CDR2 SYDVKM. The CDR3 runs 14 residues. Between the trimmed V and J ends, which lost 3 bases and 2 bases, there was a span of 9 bases. The CDR3 DNA is TGTGCCAGCAGTTTCGGACAGAACACAGATACGCAGTATTTT. Translating gives CASSFGQNTDTQYF.

A remark on this clonotype: At one end, the junction sequence differs from germline, possibly due to a read error. The V call is TRBV14, the J call TRBJ1-1, with 8 bases aligning to TRBD1. The CDR3 covers 15 residues. Germline CDR1 and CDR2: SGHDN and FVKESK. The CDR3 sequence: CACSPWTGMNTEAFF. The CDR3 DNA follows: TGTGCCTGCAGCCCATGGACAGGGATGAACACTGAAGCTTTCTTT.